The clone carrying this T cell receptor beta chain came up a few times. Its specificity is unknown. Through template switching, a universal primer site was introduced, and the cDNA contained unique molecular identifiers. TCRdb used MiXCR to reprocess the 5' RACE reads, holding one entry per CDR3 protein. In the table there are about 1.7 million distinct CDR3 sequences, less than 40% of which are singletons. Healthy Caucasians made up all donors. The sample is drawn from a study of identical twins. Findings and limits, study-wide: Out-of-frame alpha sequences shared by twins showed excess low generation probability. Findings came from cross-sectional statistics, without long-term follow-up of donors.

The CDR3 is made up of 15 amino acids. Germline V gene sequence: CDR1 KGHDR, CDR2 SFDVKD. The sequence was collected from a newborn girl in good health. This rearrangement joins TRBV24-1 to TRBJ2-4; TRBD1 matches 11 bases. The tail of the sequence fits TRBJ2-7 better, so the J call may be wrong. Material for sequencing was cord blood. The CDR3 region is CATSDSGTGGYEQYF. DNA of the CDR3: TGTGCCACCAGTGATTCCGGGACAGGGGGTTACGAGCAGTACTTC.